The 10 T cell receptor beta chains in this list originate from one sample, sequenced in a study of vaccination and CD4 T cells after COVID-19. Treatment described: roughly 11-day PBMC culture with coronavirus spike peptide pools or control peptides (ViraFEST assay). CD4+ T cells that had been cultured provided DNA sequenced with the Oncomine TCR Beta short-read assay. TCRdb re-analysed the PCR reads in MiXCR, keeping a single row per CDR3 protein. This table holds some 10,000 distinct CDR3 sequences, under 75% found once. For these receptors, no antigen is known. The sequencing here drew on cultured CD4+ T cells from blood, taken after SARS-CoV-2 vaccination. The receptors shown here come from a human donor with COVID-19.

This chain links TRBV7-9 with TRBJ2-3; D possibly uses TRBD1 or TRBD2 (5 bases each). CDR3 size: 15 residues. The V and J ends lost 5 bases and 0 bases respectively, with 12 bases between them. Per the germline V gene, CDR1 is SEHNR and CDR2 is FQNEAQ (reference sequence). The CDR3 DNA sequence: TGTGCCAGCAGCCCGTCGGGACGCAGCACAGATACGCAGTATTTT. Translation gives CASSPSGRSTDTQYF.

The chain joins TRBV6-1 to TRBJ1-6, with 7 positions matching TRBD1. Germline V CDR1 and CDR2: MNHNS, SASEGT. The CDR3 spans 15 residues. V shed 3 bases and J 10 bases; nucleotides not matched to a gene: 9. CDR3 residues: CASSDRGGSGSPLHF. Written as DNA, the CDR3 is TGTGCCAGCAGTGATAGAGGGGGCAGTGGGTCACCCCTCCACTTT.

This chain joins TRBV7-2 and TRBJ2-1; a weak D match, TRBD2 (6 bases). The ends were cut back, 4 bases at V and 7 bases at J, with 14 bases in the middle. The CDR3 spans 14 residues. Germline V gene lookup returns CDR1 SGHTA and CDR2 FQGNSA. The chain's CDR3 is CASSSPGRWNEQFF. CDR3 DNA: TGTGCCAGCAGCTCCCCAGGGAGGTGGAATGAGCAGTTCTTC.

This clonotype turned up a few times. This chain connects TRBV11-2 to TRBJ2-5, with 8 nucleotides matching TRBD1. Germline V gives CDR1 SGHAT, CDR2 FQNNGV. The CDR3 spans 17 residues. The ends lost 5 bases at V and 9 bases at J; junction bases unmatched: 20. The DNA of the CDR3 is TGTGCCAGCAGCCCAAGCCCGACAGGGGTGGGGATGGTGGCCCAGTACTTC. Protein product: CASSPSPTGVGMVAQYF.

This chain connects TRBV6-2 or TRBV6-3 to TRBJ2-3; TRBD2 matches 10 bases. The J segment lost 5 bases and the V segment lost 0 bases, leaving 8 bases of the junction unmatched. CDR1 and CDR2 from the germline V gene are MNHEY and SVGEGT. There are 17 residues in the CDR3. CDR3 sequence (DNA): TGTGCCAGCAGTTACTCGGTGGGACTAGCGAATTTAGATACGCAGTATTTT. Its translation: CASSYSVGLANLDTQYF.

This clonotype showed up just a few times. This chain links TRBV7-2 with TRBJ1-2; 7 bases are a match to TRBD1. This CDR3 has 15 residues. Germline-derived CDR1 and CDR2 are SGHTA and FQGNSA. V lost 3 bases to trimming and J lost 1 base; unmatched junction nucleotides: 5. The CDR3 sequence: CASSFMAGGNYGYTF. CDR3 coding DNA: TGTGCCAGCAGCTTCATGGCAGGGGGTAACTATGGCTACACCTTC.

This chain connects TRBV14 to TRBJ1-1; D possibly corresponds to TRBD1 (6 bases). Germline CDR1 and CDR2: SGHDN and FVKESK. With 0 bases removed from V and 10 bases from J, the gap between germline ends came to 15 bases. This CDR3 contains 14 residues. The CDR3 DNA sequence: TGTGCCAGCAGCCAAGATCAGGGGCAAGGGGGAGCTTTCTTT. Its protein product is CASSQDQGQGGAFF. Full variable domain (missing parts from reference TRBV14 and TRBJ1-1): EAGVTQFPSHSVIEKGQTVTLRCDPISGHDNLYWYRRVMGKEIKFLLHFVKESKQDESGMPNNRFLAERTGGTYSTLKVQPAELEDSGVYFCASSQDQGQGGAFFGQGTRLTVV.

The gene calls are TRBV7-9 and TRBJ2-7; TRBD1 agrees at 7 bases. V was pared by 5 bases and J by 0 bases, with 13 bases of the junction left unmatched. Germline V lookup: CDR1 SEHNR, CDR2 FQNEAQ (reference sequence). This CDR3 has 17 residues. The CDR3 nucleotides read TGTGCCAGCAGCGACGAGAGGGGGCTTGGGGCCTCCTACGAGCAGTACTTC. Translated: CASSDERGLGASYEQYF.

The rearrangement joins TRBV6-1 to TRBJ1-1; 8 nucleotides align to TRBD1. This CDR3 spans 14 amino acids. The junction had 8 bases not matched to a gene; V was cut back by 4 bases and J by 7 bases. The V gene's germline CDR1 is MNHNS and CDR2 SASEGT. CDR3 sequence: CASSVPDRAYEAFF. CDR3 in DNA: TGTGCCAGCAGTGTACCGGACAGGGCTTATGAAGCTTTCTTT.

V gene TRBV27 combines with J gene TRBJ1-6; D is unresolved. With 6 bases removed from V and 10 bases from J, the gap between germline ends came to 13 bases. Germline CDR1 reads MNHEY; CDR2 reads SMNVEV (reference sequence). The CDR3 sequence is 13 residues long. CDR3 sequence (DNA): TGTGCCAGCAGCGGACCCGGGCCCTCACCCCTCCACTTT. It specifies CASSGPGPSPLHF.